This paragraph reports one TCR beta chain. Its antigen is unidentified. These data come from a study of response to subunit inactivated influenza vaccine. The study's findings and limits: It was suggested by the authors that few new T cells are recruited by each seasonal influenza vaccination.

The germline V gene encodes CDR1 SGHRS and CDR2 YFSETQ. With 0 bases removed from V and 5 bases from J, the gap between germline ends came to 10 bases. This CDR3 has 14 amino acids. One entry per CDR3 protein results from TCRdb running MiXCR on the RT-PCR reads. The data contain some 850,000 distinct CDR3 sequences, roughly 18% of them singletons. The chain is built from TRBV5-1 and TRBJ2-3, with a tentative D call TRBD2 (5 bases). The sequence was obtained from a man aged 45 to 65 who received an inactivated influenza vaccine. The sample consisted of PBMCs from blood, taken 5 days after vaccination. The CDR3 protein is CASSLAGIGDTQYF. The CDR3 DNA reads as TGCGCCAGCAGCTTGGCGGGGATTGGAGATACGCAGTATTTT. Looking up the rest from reference TRBV5-1 and TRBJ2-3 gives the full variable domain: KAGVTQTPRYLIKTRGQQVTLSCSPISGHRSVSWYQQTPGQGLQFLFEYFSETQRNKGNFPGRFSGRQFSNSRSEMNVSTLELGDSALYLCASSLAGIGDTQYFGPGTRLTVL.